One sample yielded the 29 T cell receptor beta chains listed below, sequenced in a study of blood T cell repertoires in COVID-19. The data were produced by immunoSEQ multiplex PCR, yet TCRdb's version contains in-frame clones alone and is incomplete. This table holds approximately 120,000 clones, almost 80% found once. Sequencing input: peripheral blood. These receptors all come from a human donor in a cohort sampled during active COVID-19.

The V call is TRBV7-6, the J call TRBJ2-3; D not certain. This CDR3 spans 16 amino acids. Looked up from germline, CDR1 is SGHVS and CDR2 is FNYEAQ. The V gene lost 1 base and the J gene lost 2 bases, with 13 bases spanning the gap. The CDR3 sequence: CASSLGGLSTTDTQYF. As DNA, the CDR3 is TGTGCCAGCAGCTTAGGAGGCCTGTCAACCACAGATACGCAGTATTTT.

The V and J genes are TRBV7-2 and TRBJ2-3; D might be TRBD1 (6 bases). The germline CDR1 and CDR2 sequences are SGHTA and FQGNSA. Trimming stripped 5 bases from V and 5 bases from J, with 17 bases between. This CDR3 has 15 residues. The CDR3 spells CASSPAAGEGDTQYF. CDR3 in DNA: TGTGCCAGCAGCCCAGCGGCAGGGGAAGGAGATACGCAGTATTTT. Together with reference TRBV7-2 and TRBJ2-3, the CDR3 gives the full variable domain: GAGVSQSPSNKVTEKGKDVELRCDPISGHTALYWYRQSLGQGLEFLIYFQGNSAPDKSGLPSDRFSAERTGGSVSTLTIQRTQQEDSAVYLCASSPAAGEGDTQYFGPGTRLTVL.

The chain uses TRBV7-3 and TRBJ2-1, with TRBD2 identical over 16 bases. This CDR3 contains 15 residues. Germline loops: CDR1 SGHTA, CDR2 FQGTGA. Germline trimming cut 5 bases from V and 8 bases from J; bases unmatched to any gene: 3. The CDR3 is CASSKGLAGGDEQFF. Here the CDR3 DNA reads TGTGCCAGCAGCAAGGGACTAGCGGGAGGGGATGAGCAGTTCTTC.

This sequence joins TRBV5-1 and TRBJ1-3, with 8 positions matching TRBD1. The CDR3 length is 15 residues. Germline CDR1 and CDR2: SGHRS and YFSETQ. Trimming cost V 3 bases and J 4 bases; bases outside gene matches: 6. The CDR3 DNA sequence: TGCGCCAGCAGCTCACAGGGGGTGAAAGGAAACACCATATATTTT. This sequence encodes CASSSQGVKGNTIYF. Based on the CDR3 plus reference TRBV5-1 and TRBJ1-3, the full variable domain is KAGVTQTPRYLIKTRGQQVTLSCSPISGHRSVSWYQQTPGQGLQFLFEYFSETQRNKGNFPGRFSGRQFSNSRSEMNVSTLELGDSALYLCASSSQGVKGNTIYFGEGSWLTVV.

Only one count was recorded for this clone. The CDR3: CASTTGNKSPLHF. Written as DNA, the CDR3 is TGTGCCAGTACTACAGGGAACAAATCACCCCTCCACTTT. The genes are TRBV28 and TRBJ1-6; D is possibly TRBD1 (6 bases). Germline V gene data show CDR1 as MDHEN and CDR2 as SYDVKM. CDR3 length equals 13 residues. The V end was cut by 9 bases, the J end by 10 bases, with 16 bases between.

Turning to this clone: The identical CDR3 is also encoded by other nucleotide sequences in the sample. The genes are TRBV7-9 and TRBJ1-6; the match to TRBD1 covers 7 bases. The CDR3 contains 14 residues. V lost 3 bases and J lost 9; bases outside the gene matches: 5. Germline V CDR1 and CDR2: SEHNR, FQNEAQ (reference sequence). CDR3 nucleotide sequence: TGTGCCAGCAGCTTTACAGGGGATGGTTCACCCCTCCACTTT. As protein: CASSFTGDGSPLHF.

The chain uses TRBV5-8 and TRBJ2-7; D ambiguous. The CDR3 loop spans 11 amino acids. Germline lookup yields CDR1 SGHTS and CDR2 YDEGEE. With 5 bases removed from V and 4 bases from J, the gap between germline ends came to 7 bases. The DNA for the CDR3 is TGTGCCAGCAGTGTCCTGTACGAGCAGTACTTC. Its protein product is CASSVLYEQYF.

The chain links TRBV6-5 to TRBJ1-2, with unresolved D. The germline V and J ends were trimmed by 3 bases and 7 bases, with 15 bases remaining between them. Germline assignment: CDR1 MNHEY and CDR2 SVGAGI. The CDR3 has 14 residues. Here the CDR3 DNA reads TGTGCCAGCAGTTATCTTCGAGACAAGGCTGGCTACACCTTC. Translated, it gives CASSYLRDKAGYTF.

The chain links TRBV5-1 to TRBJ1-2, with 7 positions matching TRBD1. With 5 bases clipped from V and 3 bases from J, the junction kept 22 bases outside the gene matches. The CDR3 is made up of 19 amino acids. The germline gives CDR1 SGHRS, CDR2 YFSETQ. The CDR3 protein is CASRLGYRPKGARDYGYTF. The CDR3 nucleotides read TGCGCCAGCAGACTAGGATATCGGCCGAAGGGGGCGCGGGACTATGGCTACACCTTC.

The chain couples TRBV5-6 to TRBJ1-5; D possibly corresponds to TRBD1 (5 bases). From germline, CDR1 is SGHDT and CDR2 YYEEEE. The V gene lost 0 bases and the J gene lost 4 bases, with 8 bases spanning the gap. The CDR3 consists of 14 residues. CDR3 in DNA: TGTGCCAGCAGCTTGGGAAGGGGAAATCAGCCCCAGCATTTT. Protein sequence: CASSLGRGNQPQHF.

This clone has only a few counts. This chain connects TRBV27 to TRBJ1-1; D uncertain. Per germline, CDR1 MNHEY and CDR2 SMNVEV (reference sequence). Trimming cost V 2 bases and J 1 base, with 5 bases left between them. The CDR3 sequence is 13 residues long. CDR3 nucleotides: TGTGCCAGCAGTTTAACTAGGAACACTGAAGCTTTCTTT. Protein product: CASSLTRNTEAFF.

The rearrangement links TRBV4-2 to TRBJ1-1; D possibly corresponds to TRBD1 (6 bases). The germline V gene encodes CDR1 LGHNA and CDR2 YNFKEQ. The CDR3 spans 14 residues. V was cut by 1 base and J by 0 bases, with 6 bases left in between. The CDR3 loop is CASSQAGVNTEAFF. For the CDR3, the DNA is TGTGCCAGCAGCCAAGCAGGGGTGAACACTGAAGCTTTCTTT.

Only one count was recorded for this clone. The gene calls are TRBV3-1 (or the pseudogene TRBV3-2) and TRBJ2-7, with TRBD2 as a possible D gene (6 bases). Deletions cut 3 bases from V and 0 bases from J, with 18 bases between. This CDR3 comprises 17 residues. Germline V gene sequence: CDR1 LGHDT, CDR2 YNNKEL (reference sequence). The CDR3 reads CASSHGTVREISYEQYF. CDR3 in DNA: TGTGCCAGCAGCCATGGGACCGTCCGGGAGATCTCCTACGAGCAGTACTTC.

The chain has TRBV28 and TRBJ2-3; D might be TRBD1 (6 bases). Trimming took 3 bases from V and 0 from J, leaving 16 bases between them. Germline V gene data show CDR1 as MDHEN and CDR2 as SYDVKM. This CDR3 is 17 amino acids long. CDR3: CASSFSAGTYSTDTQYF. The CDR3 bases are TGTGCCAGCAGTTTTAGTGCCGGGACATATAGCACAGATACGCAGTATTTT.

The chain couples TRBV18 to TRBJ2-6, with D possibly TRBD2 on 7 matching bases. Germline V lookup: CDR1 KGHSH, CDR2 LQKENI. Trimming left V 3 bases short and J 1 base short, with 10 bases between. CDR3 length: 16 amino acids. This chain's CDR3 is CASSPRGASGANVLTF. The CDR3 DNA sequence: TGTGCCAGCTCACCCCGGGGGGCATCTGGGGCCAACGTCCTGACTTTC.

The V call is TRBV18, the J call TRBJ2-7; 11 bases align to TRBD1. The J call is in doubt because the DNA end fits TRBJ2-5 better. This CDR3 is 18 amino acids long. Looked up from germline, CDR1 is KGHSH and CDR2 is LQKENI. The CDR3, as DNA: TGTGCCAGCTCACCTCAAAGCACCGGACAGGGGGCTGAAGAGACCCAGTACTTC. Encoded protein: CASSPQSTGQGAEETQYF.

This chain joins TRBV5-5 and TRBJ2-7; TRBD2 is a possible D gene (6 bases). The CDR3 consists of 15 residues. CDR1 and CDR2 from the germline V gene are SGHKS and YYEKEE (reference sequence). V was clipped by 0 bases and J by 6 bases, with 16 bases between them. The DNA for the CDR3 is TGTGCCAGCAGCTTGGCCCTGGAGGGGTTTTTCGAGCAGTACTTC. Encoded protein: CASSLALEGFFEQYF.

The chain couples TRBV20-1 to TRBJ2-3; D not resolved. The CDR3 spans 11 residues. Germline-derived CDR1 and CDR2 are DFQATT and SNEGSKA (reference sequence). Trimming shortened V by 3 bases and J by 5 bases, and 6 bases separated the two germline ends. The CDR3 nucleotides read TGCAGTGCTAGCAACAGAGATACGCAGTATTTT. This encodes CSASNRDTQYF.

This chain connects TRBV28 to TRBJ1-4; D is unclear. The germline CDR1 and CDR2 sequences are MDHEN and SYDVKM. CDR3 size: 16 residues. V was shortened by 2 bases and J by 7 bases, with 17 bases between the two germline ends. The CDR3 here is CASSLITIGSGEKLFF. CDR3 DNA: TGTGCCAGCAGTTTAATAACAATCGGGAGCGGTGAAAAACTGTTTTTT. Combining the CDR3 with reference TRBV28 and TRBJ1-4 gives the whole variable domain DVKVTQSSRYLVKRTGEKVFLECVQDMDHENMFWYRQDPGLGLRLIYFSYDVKMKEKGDIPEGYSVSREKKERFSLILESASTNQTSMYLCASSLITIGSGEKLFFGSGTQLSVL.

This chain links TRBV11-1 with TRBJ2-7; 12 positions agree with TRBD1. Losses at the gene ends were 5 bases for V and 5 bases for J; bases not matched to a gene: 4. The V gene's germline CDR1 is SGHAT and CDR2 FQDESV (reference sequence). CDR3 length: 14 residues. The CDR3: CASSRDRGLNEQYF. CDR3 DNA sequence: TGTGCCAGCAGCCGGGACAGGGGGCTCAACGAGCAGTACTTC. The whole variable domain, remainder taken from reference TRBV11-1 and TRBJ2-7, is EAEVAQSPRYKITEKSQAVAFWCDPISGHATLYWYRQILGQGPELLVQFQDESVVDDSQLPKDRFSAERLKGVDSTLKIQPAELGDSAMYLCASSRDRGLNEQYFGPGTRLTVT.

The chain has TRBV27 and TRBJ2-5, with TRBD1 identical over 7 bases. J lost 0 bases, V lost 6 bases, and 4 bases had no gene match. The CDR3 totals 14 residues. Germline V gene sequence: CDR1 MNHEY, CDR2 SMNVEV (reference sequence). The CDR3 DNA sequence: TGTGCCAGCAGATACGACAGGGACCAAGAGACCCAGTACTTC. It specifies CASRYDRDQETQYF.

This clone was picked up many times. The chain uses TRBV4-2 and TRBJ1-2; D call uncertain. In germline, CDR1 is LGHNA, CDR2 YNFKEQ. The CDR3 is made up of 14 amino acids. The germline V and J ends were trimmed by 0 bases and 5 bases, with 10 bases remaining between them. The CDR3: CASSQERAGYGYTF. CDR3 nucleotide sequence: TGTGCCAGCAGCCAAGAAAGGGCGGGGTATGGCTACACCTTC.

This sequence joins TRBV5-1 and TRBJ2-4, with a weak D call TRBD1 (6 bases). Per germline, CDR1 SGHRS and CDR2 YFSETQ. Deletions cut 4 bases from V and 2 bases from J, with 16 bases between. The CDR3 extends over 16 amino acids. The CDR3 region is CASSLSGHLTKNIQYF. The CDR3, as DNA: TGCGCCAGCAGCCTATCGGGACATCTAACCAAAAACATTCAGTACTTC.

CDR3 coding DNA: TGTGCCAGCAGGCCCGTAGCATTAGCCAAAAACATTCAGTACTTC. Amino acids: CASRPVALAKNIQYF. The V and J genes are TRBV28 and TRBJ2-4, with unresolved D. Deletions cut 6 bases from V and 0 bases from J, with 12 bases between. The germline V gene encodes CDR1 MDHEN and CDR2 SYDVKM. The CDR3 has 15 residues.

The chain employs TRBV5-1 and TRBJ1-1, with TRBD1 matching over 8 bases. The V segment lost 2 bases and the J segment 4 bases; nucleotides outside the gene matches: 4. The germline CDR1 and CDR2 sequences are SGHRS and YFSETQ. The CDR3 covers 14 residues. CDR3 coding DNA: TGCGCCAGCAGCTTCTACAGGGGGAGCACTGAAGCTTTCTTT. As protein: CASSFYRGSTEAFF.

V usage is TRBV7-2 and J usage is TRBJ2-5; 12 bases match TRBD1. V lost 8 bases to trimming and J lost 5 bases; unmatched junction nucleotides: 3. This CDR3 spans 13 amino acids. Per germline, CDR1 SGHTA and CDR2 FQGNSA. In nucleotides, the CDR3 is TGTGCCAGCGGGACAGGGGGCAGGGAGACCCAGTACTTC. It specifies CASGTGGRETQYF.

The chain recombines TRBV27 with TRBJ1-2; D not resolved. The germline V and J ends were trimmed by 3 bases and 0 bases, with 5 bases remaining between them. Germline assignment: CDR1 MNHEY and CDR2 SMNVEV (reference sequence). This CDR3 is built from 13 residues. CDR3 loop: CASSFGPNYGYTF. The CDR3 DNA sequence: TGTGCCAGCAGTTTTGGCCCTAACTATGGCTACACCTTC.

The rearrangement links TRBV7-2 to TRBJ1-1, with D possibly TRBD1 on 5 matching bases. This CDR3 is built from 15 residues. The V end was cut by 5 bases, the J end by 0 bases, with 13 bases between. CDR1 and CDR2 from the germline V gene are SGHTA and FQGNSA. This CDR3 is CASSPGGTVNTEAFF. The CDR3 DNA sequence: TGTGCCAGCAGCCCGGGGGGGACGGTGAACACTGAAGCTTTCTTT.

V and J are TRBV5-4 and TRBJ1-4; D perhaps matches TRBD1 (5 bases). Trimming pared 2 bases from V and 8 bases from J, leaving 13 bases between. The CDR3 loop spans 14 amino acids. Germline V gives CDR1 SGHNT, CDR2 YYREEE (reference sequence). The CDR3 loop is CASSFPGVEEKLFF. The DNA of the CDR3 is TGTGCCAGCAGCTTCCCGGGGGTGGAGGAAAAACTGTTTTTT.